This T cell receptor beta chain appears in the sequencing data of a study of T cell responses to AZD1222 COVID-19 vaccine. Study conclusions and caveats: A reported finding is that nearly half of spike-specific TCRs target unmutated variant regions. Only 5 or 6 people who got AZD1222 tested seropositive at baseline. Clonal diversity was possibly underestimated; the donors were predominantly white British and more often female.

Generated by immunoSEQ multiplex PCR, the TCRdb table keeps only in-frame clones and is missing some. The sample yields 89,000 or so clones, more than 70% seen once. In the case of this clone: The antigen is unknown.

This CDR3 has 17 amino acids. V shed 4 bases, J shed 3 bases, and the junction held 14 bases outside the gene matches. The germline gives CDR1 MGHRA, CDR2 YSYEKL. The clonotype originates from an adult who received the AZD1222 COVID-19 vaccine. The sequencing here drew on peripheral blood, taken 28 days after the second AZD1222 dose. The chain employs TRBV4-1 and TRBJ2-5; 7 bases map to TRBD1. The CDR3 sequence is CASSPGWGTASKETQYF. The CDR3 DNA sequence: TGCGCCAGCAGCCCCGGGTGGGGGACAGCCTCGAAAGAGACCCAGTACTTC.